The 17 T cell receptor beta chains in this list originate from one sample, sequenced in a study of technical replicates of blood from a handful of donors (dated by TCRdb to about 2017). The library was made by the immunoSEQ multiplex PCR assay. In TCRdb, the immuneACCESS table is reduced to in-frame sequences with V and J assigned. These tables do not hold every clone; where another copy was compared, an unresolved V gene accounts for under half, and the others remain unexplained. This sample gives some 62,000 clones in total; around 87% of them show up just once. The top ten constitute 5% to 6.5% of the sample. The specimen was PBMCs. The receptors originated from a human donor in good health. Some clones in this sample may be carry-over from other donors' samples.

This clone was seen a handful of times. The rearrangement links TRBV7-3 to TRBJ1-6; 9 bases line up with TRBD1. This CDR3 spans 15 amino acids. Germline loops: CDR1 SGHTA, CDR2 FQGTGA. V gave up 5 bases and J gave up 8 bases; unmatched junction bases: 7. In DNA form, the CDR3 reads TGTGCCAGCAGCCAGCAGGGACAGGGACATTCACCCCTCCACTTT. It codes for CASSQQGQGHSPLHF.

V is TRBV30 and J is TRBJ1-1; no firm D call. This CDR3 is 11 amino acids long. The germline CDR1 and CDR2 sequences are GTSNPN and SVGIG (reference sequence). Trimming cost V 5 bases and J 4 bases, with 8 bases left between them. CDR3 sequence reads: CAWGSGTEAFF. CDR3 in DNA: TGTGCCTGGGGATCAGGCACTGAAGCTTTCTTT.

The chain is built from TRBV25-1 and TRBJ2-2; D gene unclear. CDR1 is MGHDK, CDR2 SYGVNS, per germline. The CDR3 has 14 residues. Trimming stripped 3 bases from V and 7 bases from J, with 12 bases between. The CDR3 sequence is CASSESGFDGELFF. Here the CDR3 DNA reads TGTGCCAGCAGTGAGTCGGGTTTCGACGGGGAGCTGTTTTTT.

The chain recombines TRBV19 with TRBJ2-6; 11 nucleotides align to TRBD2. The CDR3 loop spans 18 amino acids. Germline CDR1 reads LNHDA; CDR2 reads SQIVND (reference sequence). Trimming removed 3 bases from V and 0 bases from J; junction bases left unmatched: 4. DNA for the CDR3: TGTGCCAGTAGTATCGATAGCGGGGGGGCCTCTGGGGCCAACGTCCTGACTTTC. It yields the protein CASSIDSGGASGANVLTF.

The CDR3 coding sequence is TGTGCCTGGAGTGTACCCCATTCTCCCGGGAGTTACGAGCAGTACTTC. Translating it yields CAWSVPHSPGSYEQYF. J is TRBJ2-7 and V is TRBV30, with D tentatively TRBD2 (6 bases). V lost 0 bases to trimming and J lost 4 bases, with 19 bases between them. The CDR3 is 16 residues long. Germline V CDR1 and CDR2: GTSNPN, SVGIG (reference sequence).

The chain uses TRBV6-1 and TRBJ2-3; possible D gene TRBD2, 6 bases. With 5 bases removed from V and 4 bases from J, the gap between germline ends came to 13 bases. Germline V gene sequence: CDR1 MNHNS, CDR2 SASEGT. The CDR3 length is 14 residues. The CDR3 reads CASSSRGGADTQYF. CDR3 DNA sequence: TGTGCCAGCAGTAGCCGGGGAGGCGCAGATACGCAGTATTTT.

The chain couples TRBV10-3 to TRBJ2-5; TRBD1 is a possible D gene (6 bases). The V gene lost 4 bases and the J gene lost 3 bases, with 12 bases spanning the gap. Germline CDR1 is ENHRY and CDR2 is SYGVKD. The CDR3 covers 14 residues. The chain's CDR3 is CAISVLAGEETQYF. The CDR3 nucleotides are TGTGCCATCAGTGTTTTGGCAGGGGAAGAGACCCAGTACTTC.

CDR3 nucleotide sequence: TGTGCCAGCAGCTACGGGACTGGGAACTACGAGCAGTACTTC. This codes for CASSYGTGNYEQYF. V is TRBV11-2 and J is TRBJ2-7; maybe TRBD2 (6 bases). V was trimmed by 4 bases and J by 3 bases, leaving 13 bases between them. CDR1 and CDR2 from the germline V gene are SGHAT and FQNNGV. The CDR3 totals 14 residues.

The CDR3 region is CASSPSSGRRYEQYF. The CDR3 DNA reads TGTGCCAGCTCACCATCGAGCGGGAGACGGTACGAGCAGTACTTC. The V and J genes are TRBV18 and TRBJ2-7, with 8 bases that match TRBD2. The germline V gene encodes CDR1 KGHSH and CDR2 LQKENI. The CDR3 runs 15 residues. V dropped 2 bases and J dropped 4; count of bases not matched to a gene: 7.

The V call is TRBV9, the J call TRBJ2-1, with 7 bases that match TRBD2. V shed 2 bases and J 7 bases; nucleotides not matched to a gene: 21. The CDR3 length is 19 residues. Per germline, CDR1 SGDLS and CDR2 YYNGEE. The CDR3 sequence is CASSVQPATISGLSNEQFF. The CDR3 DNA reads as TGTGCCAGCAGCGTCCAACCAGCCACGATTAGCGGGCTATCGAATGAGCAGTTCTTC.

The V call is TRBV11-1, the J call TRBJ1-2; the D gene is possibly TRBD1 (5 bases). Trimming removed 5 bases at V and 4 bases at J, with 17 bases between. This CDR3 is 15 amino acids long. The germline V gene encodes CDR1 SGHAT and CDR2 FQDESV (reference sequence). CDR3 sequence: CASSPRGDIGYGYTF. The CDR3, as DNA: TGTGCCAGCAGCCCTAGGGGTGACATAGGCTATGGCTACACCTTC. The full variable domain, with the rest looked up from reference TRBV11-1 and TRBJ1-2, is EAEVAQSPRYKITEKSQAVAFWCDPISGHATLYWYRQILGQGPELLVQFQDESVVDDSQLPKDRFSAERLKGVDSTLKIQPAELGDSAMYLCASSPRGDIGYGYTFGSGTRLTVV.

The chain has TRBV10-3 and TRBJ2-7; D is undetermined. The CDR3 extends over 12 amino acids. Trimming took off 7 bases at V and 3 bases at J, with 10 bases between the two ends. Germline CDR1 and CDR2: ENHRY and SYGVKD. CDR3 in amino acids: CAIMAADYEQYF. As DNA, the CDR3 is TGTGCCATCATGGCCGCCGACTACGAGCAGTACTTC.

The chain is built from TRBV6-1 and TRBJ1-2; 10 nucleotides align to TRBD1. V shed 7 bases, J shed 7 bases, and the junction held 12 bases outside the gene matches. The germline CDR1 and CDR2 sequences are MNHNS and SASEGT. The CDR3 spans 15 residues. CDR3 in amino acids: CASIRTGGALGGYTF. CDR3 nucleotide sequence: TGTGCCAGCATCCGGACAGGGGGAGCCCTGGGTGGCTACACCTTC.

The chain uses TRBV5-1 and TRBJ2-2; 7 nucleotides align to TRBD1. Germline V gives CDR1 SGHRS, CDR2 YFSETQ. Trimming took 5 bases from V and 1 from J; bases not matched to a gene: 2. This CDR3 spans 14 amino acids. The CDR3 nucleotides are TGCGCCAGCAGATGGGACAGGAACACCGGGGAGCTGTTTTTT. This codes for CASRWDRNTGELFF.

The chain links TRBV6-5 to TRBJ1-2; TRBD1 agrees at 8 bases. From germline, CDR1 is MNHEY and CDR2 SVGAGI. The J segment lost 8 bases and the V segment lost 4 bases, leaving 3 bases of the junction unmatched. This CDR3 contains 12 residues. CDR3 protein: CASSSDRGGYTF. In DNA form, the CDR3 reads TGTGCCAGCAGTTCCGACAGGGGAGGCTACACCTTC.

The chain combines TRBV7-3 with TRBJ2-2, with 10 bases matching TRBD1. The length of the CDR3 is 16 residues. V gave up 5 bases and J gave up 7 bases; unmatched junction bases: 10. Germline V lookup: CDR1 SGHTA, CDR2 FQGTGA. The CDR3 DNA is TGTGCCAGCAGCCAAGGGGGACAGGGGCGGATCGGGGAGCTGTTTTTT. It translates to CASSQGGQGRIGELFF.

This clone is a singleton in its sample. The V gene is TRBV10-3, the J gene TRBJ2-1; 7 bases align to TRBD2. CDR3 length: 16 residues. Germline values: CDR1 ENHRY, CDR2 SYGVKD. V lost 3 bases and J lost 3; bases outside the gene matches: 8. The CDR3 is CAISDPTGGGYNEQFF. CDR3 coding DNA: TGTGCCATCAGTGACCCTACGGGAGGAGGCTACAATGAGCAGTTCTTC.